The source of this T cell receptor (beta chain) is a study of blood T cell repertoires in COVID-19. In the authors' workflow: Estimation of nucleated cell counts was performed using reference gene primer amplification. Data came from immunoSEQ multiplex PCR; TCRdb stores just in-frame clones and leaves some out. V and J calls and clone size come straight from that table; D and trimming were deduced from the DNA. The sample lists 200,000 to 250,000 clones, approximately 83% occurring once. As for this clone: A read error may produce the germline difference seen at one junction end.

The CDR3 extends over 12 amino acids. The sequence was collected from a woman aged 60 to 75 who had recovered from COVID-19. The source material was PBMCs or T cells enriched from blood (not recorded which). The rearrangement links TRBV12-3 or TRBV12-4 to TRBJ2-1; D unresolved. The CDR3 DNA sequence: TGTGCCAGCAGTTTTTCATCCTCGCATCAGGTCTTC. Amino acid sequence: CASSFSSSHQVF.